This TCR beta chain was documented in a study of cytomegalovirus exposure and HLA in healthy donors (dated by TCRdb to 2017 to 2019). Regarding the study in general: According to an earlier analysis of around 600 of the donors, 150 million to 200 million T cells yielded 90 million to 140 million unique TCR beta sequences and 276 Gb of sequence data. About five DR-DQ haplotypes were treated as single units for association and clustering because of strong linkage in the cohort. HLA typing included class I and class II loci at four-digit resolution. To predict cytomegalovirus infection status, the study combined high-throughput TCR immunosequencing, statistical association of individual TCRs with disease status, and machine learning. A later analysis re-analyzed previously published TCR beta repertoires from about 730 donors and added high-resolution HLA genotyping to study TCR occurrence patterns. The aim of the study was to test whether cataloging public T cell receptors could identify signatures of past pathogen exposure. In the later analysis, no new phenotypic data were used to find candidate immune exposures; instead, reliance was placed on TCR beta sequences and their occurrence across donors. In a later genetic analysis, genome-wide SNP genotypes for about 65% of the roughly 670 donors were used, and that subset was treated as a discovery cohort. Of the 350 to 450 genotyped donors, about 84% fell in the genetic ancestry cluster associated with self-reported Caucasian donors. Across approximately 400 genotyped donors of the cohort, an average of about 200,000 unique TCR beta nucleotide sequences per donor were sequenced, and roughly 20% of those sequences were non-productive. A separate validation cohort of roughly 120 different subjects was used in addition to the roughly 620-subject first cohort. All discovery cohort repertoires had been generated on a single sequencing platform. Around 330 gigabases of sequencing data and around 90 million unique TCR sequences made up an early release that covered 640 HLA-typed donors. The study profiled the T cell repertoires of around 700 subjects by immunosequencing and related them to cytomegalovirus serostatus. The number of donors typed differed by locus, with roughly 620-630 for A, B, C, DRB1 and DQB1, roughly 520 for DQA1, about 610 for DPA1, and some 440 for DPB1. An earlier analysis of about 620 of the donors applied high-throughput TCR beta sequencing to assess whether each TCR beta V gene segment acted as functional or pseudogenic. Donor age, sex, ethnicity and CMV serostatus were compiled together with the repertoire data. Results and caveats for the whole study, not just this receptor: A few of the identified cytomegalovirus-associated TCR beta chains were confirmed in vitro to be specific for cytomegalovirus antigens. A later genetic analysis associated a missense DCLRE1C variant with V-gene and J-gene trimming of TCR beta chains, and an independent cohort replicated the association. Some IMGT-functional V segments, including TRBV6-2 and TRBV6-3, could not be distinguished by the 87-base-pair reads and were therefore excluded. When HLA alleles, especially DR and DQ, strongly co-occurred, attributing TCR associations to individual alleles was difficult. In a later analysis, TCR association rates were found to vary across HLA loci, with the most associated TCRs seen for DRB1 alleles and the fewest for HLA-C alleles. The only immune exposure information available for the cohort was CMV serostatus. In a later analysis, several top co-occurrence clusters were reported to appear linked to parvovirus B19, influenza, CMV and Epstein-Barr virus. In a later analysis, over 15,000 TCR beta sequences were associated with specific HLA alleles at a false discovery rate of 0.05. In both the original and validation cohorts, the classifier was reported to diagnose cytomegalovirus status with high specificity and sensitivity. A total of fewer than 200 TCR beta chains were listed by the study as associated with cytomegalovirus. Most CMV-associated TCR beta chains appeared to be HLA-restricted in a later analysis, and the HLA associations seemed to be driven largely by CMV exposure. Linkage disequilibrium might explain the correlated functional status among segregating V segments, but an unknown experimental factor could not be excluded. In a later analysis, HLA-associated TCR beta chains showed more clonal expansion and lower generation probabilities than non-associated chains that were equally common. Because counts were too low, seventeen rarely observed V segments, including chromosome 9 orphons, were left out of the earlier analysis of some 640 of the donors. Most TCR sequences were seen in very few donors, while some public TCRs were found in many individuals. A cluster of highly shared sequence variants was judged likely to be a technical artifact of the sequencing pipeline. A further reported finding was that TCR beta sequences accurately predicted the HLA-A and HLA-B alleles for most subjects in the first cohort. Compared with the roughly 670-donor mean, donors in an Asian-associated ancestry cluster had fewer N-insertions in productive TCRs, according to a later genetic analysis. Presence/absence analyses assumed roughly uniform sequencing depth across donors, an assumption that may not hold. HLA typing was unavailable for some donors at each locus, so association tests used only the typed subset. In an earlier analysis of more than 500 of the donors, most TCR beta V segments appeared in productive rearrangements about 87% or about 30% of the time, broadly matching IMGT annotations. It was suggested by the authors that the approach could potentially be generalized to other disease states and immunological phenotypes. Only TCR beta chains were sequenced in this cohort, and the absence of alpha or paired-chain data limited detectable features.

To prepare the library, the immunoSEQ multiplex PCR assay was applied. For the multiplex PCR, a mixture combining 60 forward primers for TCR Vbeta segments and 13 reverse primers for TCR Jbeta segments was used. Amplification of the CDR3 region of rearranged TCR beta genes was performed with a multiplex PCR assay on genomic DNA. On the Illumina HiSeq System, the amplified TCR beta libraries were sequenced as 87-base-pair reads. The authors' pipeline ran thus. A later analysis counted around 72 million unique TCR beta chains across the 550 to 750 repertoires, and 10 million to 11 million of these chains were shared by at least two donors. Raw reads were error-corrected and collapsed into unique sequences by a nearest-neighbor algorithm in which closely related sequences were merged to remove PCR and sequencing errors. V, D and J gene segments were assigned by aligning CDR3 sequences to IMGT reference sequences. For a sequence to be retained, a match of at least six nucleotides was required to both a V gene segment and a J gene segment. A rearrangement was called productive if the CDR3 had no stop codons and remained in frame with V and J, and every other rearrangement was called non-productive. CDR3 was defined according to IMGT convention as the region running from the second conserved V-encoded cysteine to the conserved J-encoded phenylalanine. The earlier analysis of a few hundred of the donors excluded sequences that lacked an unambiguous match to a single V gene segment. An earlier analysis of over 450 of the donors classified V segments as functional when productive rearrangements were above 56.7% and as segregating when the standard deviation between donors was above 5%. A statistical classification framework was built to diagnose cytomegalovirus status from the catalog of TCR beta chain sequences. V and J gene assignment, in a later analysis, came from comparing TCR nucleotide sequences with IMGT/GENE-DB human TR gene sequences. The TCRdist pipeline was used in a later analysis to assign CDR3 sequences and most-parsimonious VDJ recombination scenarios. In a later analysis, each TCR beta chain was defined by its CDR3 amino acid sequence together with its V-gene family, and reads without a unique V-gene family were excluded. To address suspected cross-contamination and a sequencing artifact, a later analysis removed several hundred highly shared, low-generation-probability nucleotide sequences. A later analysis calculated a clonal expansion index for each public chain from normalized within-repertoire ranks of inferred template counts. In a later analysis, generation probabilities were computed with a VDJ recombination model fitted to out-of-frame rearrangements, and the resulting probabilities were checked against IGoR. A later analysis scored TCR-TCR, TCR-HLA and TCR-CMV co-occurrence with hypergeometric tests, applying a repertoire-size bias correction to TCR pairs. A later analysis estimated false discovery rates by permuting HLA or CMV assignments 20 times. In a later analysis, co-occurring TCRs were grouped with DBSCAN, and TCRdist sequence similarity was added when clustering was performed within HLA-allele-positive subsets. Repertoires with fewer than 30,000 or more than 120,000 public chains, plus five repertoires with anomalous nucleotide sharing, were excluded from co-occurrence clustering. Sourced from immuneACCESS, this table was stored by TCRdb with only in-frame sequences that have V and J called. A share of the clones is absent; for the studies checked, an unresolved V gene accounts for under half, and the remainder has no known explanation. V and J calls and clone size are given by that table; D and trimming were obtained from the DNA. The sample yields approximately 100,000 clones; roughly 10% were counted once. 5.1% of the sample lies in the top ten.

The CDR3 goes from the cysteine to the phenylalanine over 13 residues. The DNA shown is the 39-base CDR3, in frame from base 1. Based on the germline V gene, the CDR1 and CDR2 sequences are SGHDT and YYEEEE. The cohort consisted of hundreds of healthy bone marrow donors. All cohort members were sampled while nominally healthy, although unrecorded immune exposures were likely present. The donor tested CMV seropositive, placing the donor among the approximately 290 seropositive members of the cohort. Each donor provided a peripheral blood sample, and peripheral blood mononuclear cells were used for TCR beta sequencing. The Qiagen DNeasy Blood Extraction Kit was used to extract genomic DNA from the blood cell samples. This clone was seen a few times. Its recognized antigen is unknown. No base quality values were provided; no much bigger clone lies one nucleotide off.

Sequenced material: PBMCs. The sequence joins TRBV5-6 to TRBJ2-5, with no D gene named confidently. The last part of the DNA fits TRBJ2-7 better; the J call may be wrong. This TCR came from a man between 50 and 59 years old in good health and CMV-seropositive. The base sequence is TGTGCCAGCAGCTTGGCTATTTTGGGCGAGCAGTACTTC. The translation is CASSLAILGEQYF.